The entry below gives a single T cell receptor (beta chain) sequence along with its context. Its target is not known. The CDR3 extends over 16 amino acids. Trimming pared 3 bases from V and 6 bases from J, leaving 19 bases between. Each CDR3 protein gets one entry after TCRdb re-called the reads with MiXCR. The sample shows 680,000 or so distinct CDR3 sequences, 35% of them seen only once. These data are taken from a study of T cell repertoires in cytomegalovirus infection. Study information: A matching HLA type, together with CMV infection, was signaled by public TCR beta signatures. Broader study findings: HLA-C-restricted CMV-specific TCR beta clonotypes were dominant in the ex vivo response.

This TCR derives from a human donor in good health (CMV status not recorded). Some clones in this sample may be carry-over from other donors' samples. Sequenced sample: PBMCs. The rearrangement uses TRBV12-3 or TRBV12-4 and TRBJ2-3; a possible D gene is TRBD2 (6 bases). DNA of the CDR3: TGTGCCAGCAGTTTCCTAGCTAGCGTGAATAAGGATACGCAGTATTTT. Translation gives CASSFLASVNKDTQYF.